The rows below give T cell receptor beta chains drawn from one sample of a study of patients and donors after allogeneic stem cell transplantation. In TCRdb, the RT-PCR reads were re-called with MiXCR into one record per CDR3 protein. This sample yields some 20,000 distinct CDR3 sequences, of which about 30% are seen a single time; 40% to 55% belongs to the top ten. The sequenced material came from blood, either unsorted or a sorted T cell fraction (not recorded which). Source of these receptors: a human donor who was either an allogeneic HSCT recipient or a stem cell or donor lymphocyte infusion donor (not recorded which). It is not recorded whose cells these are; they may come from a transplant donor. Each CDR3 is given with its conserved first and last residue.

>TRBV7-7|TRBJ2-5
CASSSLGLASETQYF
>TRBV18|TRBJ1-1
CASSPGGRALNPNTEAFF
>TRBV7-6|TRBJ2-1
CASSLEAGALTGQFF
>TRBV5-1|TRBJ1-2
CASSLDPDRESYGYTF
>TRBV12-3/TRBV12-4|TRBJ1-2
CASSLTNYGYTF
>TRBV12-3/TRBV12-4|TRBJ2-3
CASSLAGGRTDTQYF
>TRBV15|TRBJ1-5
CATSRDLQPQHF
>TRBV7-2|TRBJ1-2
CASSLRTAGLPYGYTF
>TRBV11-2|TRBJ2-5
CASRLTGWVETQYF
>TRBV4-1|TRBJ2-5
CASSQDGWGETQYF
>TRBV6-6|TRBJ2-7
CASTPWQGTYEQYF
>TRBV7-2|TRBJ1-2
CASILGTGGASGGYTF
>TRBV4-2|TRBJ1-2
CASSQGAGEGYGYTF
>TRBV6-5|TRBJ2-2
CASRRGTNTGELFF
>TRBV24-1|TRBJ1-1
CATTGEANTEAFF
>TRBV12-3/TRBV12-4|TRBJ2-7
CASSFVGWYEQYF
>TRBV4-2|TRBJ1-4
CASSQEGQGTEKLFF
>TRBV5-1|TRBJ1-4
CASSFTGGGLFF
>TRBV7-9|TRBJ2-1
CASSLGLALGNEQFF
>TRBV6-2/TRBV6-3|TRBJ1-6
CASSPTGASSPLHF
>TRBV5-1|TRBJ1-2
CASSSWTGGLRYGYTF
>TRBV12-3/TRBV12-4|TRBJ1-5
CASSQSRGEQPQHF
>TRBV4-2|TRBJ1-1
CASSQGTGLNTEAFF
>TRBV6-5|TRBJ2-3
CASSWQRCTDTQYF
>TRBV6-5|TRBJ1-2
CASASPPQGGYGYTF
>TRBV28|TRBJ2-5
CAIPTGRQETQYF
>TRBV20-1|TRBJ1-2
CSARDLYLAGYGYTF
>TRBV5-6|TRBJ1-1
CASSLRDRVNTEAFF
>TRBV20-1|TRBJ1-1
CSASGAMEAFF
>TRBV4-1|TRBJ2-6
CASSRDWTSSGANVLTF
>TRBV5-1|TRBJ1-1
CASSFTGPNTEAFF